The clone carrying this T cell receptor (beta chain) came up many times. The second PCR ran about 6 to 11 cycles with a sample-barcoded 5' primer and J-beta primers. Every sample gave at least 2.5 million paired-end reads containing CDR3. TCRdb re-derived calls from the 5' RACE reads in MiXCR, one entry per CDR3 protein. Seen here are around 1,500,000 distinct CDR3 sequences, 28% observed once, and the top ten hold roughly 8%. The sample belongs to a study of blood T cells in healthy people across ages. Healthy Caucasian individuals from Russia aged roughly 6 to 90 served as donors. Every participating donor contributed around 9.5 milliliters of peripheral blood through a draw. The CDR3 totals 14 residues. Germline loops: CDR1 LNHNV, CDR2 YYDKDF (reference sequence). The germline V and J ends were trimmed by 3 bases and 4 bases, with 12 bases remaining between them.

The chain recombines TRBV15 with TRBJ2-5; the D gene is possibly TRBD2 (5 bases). The sample was blood. The receptor was derived from a woman aged 30 to 39 in good health. CDR3 in amino acids: CATSSSMGAETQYF. The CDR3 DNA reads TGTGCCACCAGCAGTTCTATGGGAGCAGAGACCCAGTACTTC. Variable domain in full (rest from reference TRBV15 and TRBJ2-5): DAMVIQNPRYQVTQFGKPVTLSCSQTLNHNVMYWYQQKSSQAPKLLFHYYDKDFNNEADTPDNFQSRRPNTSFCFLDIRSPGLGDTAMYLCATSSSMGAETQYFGPGTRLLVL.